This entry concerns a single T cell receptor (beta chain). The CDR3 extends over 14 amino acids. V lost 4 bases, J lost 1 base, and 9 bases lay in between. CDR1 and CDR2 (germline): MNHNY, SVGAGI (reference sequence). Use of 60 Vbeta and 13 Jbeta primers characterized the PCR. Sequenced by immunoSEQ multiplex PCR; TCRdb stores in-frame clones only, minus some. The table lists roughly 120,000 clones, 80% of them singletons. The source of the sample is a study of cytomegalovirus exposure and HLA in healthy donors. What was sequenced was PBMCs. The chain has TRBV6-6 and TRBJ2-3; weak D call: TRBD2 (5 bases). The source of this sequence is a man aged 50-60 years in good health and CMV-seronegative. The chain's CDR3 is CASSLEGGTDTQYF. CDR3 nucleotide sequence: TGTGCCAGCAGTTTAGAGGGAGGCACAGATACGCAGTATTTT.